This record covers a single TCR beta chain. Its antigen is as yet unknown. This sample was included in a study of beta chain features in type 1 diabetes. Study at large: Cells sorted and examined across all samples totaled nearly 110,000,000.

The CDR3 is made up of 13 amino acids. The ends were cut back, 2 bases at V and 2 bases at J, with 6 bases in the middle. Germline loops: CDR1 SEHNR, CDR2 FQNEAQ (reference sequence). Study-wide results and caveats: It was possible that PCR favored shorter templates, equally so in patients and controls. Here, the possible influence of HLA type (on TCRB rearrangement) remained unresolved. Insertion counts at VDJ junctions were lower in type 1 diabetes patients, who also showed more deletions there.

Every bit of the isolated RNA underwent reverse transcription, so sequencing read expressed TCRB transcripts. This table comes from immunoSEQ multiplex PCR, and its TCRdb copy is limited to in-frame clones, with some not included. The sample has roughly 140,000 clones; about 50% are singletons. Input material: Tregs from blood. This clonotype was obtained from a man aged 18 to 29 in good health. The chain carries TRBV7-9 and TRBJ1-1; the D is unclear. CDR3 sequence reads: CASSLSGNTEAFF. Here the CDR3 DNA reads TGTGCCAGCAGCTTATCAGGAAACACTGAAGCTTTCTTT.